The T cell receptor (beta chain) under discussion was sequenced for a study of early T cells in non-severe SARS-CoV-2 infection (dated by TCRdb to the early 2020s). At the level of the whole study: TCR sequencing used bulk RNA from unsorted whole blood, so alpha and beta chains could not be paired. What the work shows at the level of the full study, not this receptor alone: VDJdb matching was skewed toward anti-spike CD8 responses and likely underestimated virus-specific expansions, missing private and CD4 specificities.

This clonotype was detected ten times or more. The antigen it recognizes is unknown. Base qualities are missing; no much larger clone stands one base away. The study was a case-control design nested within a healthcare worker cohort in London, UK, with weekly nasopharyngeal swab PCR tests and blood sampling. Healthcare workers were recruited between 23 and 31 March 2020, during the week of the UK lockdown, and were followed weekly for up to about 16 weeks. The library was prepared using 5' RACE. The sequencer listed for this sample is NextSeq 500. The TCR library protocol attached unique molecular identifiers to individual cDNA molecules to correct for sequencing error and PCR bias. TCR alpha and beta chains were both sequenced, and the abundances of alpha and beta sequences in each sample were closely correlated with each other. The authors' analysis ran thus. Decombinator V4 was used to perform V gene, J gene and CDR3 annotation of TCR sequences. TCRs were defined as expanded if a significant change between any two time points was detected under a Poisson model with p below 0.0001. TCR abundances were normalised to the total number of TCRs sequenced per sample and were expressed as counts per million. MAIT TCRs were defined by TRAV1-2 paired with TRAJ12, TRAJ20 or TRAJ33, and iNKT TCRs by TRAV10 paired with TRAJ18. VDJdb, accessed 1 November 2021, was searched for CMV, EBV and SARS-CoV-2 annotated TCRs, excluding TCRs annotated for multiple antigens. Through fastp at Q25 and MiXCR, TCRdb rebuilt clones from the public reads, retaining in-frame beta chains. CDR3 protein sequences are deduplicated, and each keeps its most common genes and DNA. The V and J calls, along with clone size, are taken from TCRdb and not from the paper's own processing. The sample table contains fewer than 55,000 distinct CDR3 sequences; only one count was recorded for roughly 4% of them. In total, the top ten clones hold 3% to 3.5% of the sample.

CDR1 and CDR2 are drawn from the germline V gene: SGHAT, FQNNGV. From the cysteine through the phenylalanine, the CDR3 covers 14 amino acids. Only the CDR3 part of the read is kept: 42 bases, read in frame from the first base. The germline V and J ends show losses of 5 bases and 2 bases respectively, and no gene match explains 5 bases of the junction. The material sequenced was whole blood. This chain is built from TRBV11-2 and TRBJ2-5; 7 middle bases align to TRBD2. The receptor's source is an adult who was a healthcare worker with PCR-confirmed SARS-CoV-2 infection or an uninfected control (not recorded which). The DNA is as follows: TGTGCCAGCAGCCCCTGGGGGGGGCAAGAGACCCAGTACTTC. It translates to CASSPWGGQETQYF.